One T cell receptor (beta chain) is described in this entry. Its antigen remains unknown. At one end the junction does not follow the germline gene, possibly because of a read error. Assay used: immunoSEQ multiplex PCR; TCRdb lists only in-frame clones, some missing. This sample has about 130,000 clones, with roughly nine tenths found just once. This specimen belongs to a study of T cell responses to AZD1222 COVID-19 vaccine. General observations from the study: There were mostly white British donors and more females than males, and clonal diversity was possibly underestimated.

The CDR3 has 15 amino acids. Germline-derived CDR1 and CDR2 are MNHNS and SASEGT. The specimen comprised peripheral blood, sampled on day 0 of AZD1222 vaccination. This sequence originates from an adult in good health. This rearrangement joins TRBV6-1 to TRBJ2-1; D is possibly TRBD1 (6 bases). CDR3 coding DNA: TGTGCCAGCAGAGAAGGGGGTAGCTCCTACAATGAGCAGTTCTTC. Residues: CASREGGSSYNEQFF.